This T cell receptor (beta chain) appears in the sequencing data of a study of blood T cell repertoires in COVID-19. In the study overall: Some COVID-19 samples were acute and others convalescent; all came from the United States, Italy and Spain. Nucleic acid was either cDNA or gDNA, and it came from T cells, B-cell-depleted T cells, or PBMCs.

V lost 4 bases to trimming and J lost 0 bases, with 9 bases between them. This CDR3 comprises 14 residues. CDR1 and CDR2 from the germline V gene are SQVTM and ANQGSEA. Original handling: The authors estimated nucleated cell counts from reference gene primer amplification. The protocol was immunoSEQ multiplex PCR, while the TCRdb copy is restricted to in-frame clones and leaves out a portion. V and J calls and clone size follow that table, whereas D and trimming were derived from the DNA. The sample includes approximately 200,000 clones, 80% to 90% of them seen just once. The chain links TRBV29-1 to TRBJ1-4, with D possibly being TRBD1 (6 bases). The sample consisted of peripheral blood. This TCR came from a woman aged 60-70 years who had recovered from COVID-19. The CDR3 DNA reads TGCAGCGTTGGGGGGGGCTCAACTAATGAAAAACTGTTTTTT. The encoded protein is CSVGGGSTNEKLFF.